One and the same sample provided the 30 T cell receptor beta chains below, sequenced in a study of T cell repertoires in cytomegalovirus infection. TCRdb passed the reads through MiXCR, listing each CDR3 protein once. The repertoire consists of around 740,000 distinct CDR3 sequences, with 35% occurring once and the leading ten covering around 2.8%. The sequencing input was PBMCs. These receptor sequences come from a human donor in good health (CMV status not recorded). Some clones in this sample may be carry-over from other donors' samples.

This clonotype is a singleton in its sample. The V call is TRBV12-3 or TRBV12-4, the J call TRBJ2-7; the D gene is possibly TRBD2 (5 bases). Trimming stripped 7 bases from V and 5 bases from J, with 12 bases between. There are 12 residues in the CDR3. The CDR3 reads CASTVGRDEQYF. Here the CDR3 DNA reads TGTGCCAGCACCGTGGGGAGAGACGAGCAGTACTTC.

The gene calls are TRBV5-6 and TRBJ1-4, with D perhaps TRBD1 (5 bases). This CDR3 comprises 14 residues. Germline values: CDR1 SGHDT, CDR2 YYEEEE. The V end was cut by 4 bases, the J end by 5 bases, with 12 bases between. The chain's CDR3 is CASSIDSTNEKLFF. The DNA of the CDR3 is TGTGCCAGCAGCATTGACAGCACGAATGAAAAACTGTTTTTT.

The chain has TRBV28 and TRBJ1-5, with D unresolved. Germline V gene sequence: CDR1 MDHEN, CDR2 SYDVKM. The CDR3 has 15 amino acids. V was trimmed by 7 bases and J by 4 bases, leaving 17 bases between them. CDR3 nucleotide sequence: TGTGCCAGCAATCTAAGAGGAGGGAGAAATCAGCCCCAGCATTTT. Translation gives CASNLRGGRNQPQHF.

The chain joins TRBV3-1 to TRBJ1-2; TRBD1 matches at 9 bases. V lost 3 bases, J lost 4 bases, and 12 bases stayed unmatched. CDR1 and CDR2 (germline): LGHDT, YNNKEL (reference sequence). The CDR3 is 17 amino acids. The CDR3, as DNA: TGTGCCAGCAGCCATCTTACCCCCGGGACAGGGTCCTATGGCTACACCTTC. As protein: CASSHLTPGTGSYGYTF.

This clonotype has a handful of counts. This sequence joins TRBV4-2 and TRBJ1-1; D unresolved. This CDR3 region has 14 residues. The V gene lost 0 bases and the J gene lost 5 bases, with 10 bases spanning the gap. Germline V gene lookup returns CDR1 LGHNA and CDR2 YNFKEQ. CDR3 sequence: CASSQDWMGTEAFF. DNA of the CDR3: TGTGCCAGCAGCCAAGATTGGATGGGGACTGAAGCTTTCTTT.

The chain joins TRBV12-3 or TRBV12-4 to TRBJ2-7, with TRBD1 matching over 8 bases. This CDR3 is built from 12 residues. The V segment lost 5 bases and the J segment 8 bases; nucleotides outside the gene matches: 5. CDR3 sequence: CASSRTGYKQYF. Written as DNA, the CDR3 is TGTGCCAGCAGTCGGACAGGGTACAAGCAGTACTTC.

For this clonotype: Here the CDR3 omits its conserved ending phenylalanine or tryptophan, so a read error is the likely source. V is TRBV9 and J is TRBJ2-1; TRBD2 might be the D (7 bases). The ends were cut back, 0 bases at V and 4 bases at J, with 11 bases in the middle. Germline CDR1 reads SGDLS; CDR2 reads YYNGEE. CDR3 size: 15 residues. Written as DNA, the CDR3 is TGTGCCAGCAGCGTAGCGGGGGGCAGTTACAATGAGCAGTTCTTA. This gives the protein CASSVAGGSYNEQFL.

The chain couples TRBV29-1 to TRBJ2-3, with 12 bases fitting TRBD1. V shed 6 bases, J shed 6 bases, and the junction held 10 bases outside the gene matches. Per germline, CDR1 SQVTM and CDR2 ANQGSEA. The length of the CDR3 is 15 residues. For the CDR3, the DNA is TGCAGCGTCGGTCTTTGGGACAGGGGGCCGGATACGCAGTATTTT. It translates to CSVGLWDRGPDTQYF.

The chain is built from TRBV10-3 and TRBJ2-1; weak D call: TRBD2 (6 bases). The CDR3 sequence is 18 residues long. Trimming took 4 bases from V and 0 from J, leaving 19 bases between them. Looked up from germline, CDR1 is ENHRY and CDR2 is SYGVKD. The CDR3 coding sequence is TGTGCCATCAGTGGGCCCCTCCCTAGCGCCAGCTCCTACAATGAGCAGTTCTTC. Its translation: CAISGPLPSASSYNEQFF.

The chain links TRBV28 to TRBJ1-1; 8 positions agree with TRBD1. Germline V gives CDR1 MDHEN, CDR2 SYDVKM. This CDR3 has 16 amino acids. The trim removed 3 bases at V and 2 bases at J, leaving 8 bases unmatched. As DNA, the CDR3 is TGTGCCAGCAGTTTGGGGTGGACAGGGAGAAACACTGAAGCTTTCTTT. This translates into CASSLGWTGRNTEAFF.

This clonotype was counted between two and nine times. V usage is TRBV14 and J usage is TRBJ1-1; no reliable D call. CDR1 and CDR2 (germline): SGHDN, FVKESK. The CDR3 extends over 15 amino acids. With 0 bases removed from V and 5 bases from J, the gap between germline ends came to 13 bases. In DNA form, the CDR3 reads TGTGCCAGCAGCCAAGAAGGAACATACTCAACTGAAGCTTTCTTT. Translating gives CASSQEGTYSTEAFF. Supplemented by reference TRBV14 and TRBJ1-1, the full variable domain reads EAGVTQFPSHSVIEKGQTVTLRCDPISGHDNLYWYRRVMGKEIKFLLHFVKESKQDESGMPNNRFLAERTGGTYSTLKVQPAELEDSGVYFCASSQEGTYSTEAFFGQGTRLTVV.

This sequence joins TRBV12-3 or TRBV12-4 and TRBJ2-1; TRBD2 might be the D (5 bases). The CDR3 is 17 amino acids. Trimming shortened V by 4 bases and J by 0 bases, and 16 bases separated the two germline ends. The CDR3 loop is CASSSYEGVSSYNEQFF. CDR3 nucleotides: TGTGCCAGCAGTTCCTATGAGGGCGTAAGCTCCTACAATGAGCAGTTCTTC.

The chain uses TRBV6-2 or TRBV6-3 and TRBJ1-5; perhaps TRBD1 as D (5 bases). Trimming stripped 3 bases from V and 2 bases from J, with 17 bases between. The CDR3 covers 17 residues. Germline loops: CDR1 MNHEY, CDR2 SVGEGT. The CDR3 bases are TGTGCCAGCAGTTATCGACAGAACAATAGAGGCAATCAGCCCCAGCATTTT. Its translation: CASSYRQNNRGNQPQHF.

CDR3 loop: CSAGTLYNEQFF. The CDR3 bases are TGCAGTGCTGGGACCCTCTACAATGAGCAGTTCTTC. This chain joins TRBV20-1 and TRBJ2-1, with D perhaps being TRBD1 or TRBD2 (5 bases each). Germline CDR1 reads DFQATT; CDR2 reads SNEGSKA (reference sequence). V was clipped by 5 bases and J by 3 bases, with 8 bases between them. The CDR3 runs 12 residues.

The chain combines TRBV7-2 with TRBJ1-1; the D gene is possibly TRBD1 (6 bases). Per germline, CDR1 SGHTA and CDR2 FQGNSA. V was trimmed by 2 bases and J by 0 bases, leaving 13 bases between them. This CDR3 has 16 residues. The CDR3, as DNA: TGTGCCAGCAGCTTAACTGAGGGGGGCATGAACACTGAAGCTTTCTTT. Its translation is CASSLTEGGMNTEAFF.

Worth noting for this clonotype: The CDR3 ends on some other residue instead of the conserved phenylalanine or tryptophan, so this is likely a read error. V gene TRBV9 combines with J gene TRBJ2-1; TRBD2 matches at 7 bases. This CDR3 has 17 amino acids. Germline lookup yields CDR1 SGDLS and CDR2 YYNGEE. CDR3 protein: CSSSVDLGLAAYNEQFL. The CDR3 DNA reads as TGTTCCAGCAGCGTAGATCTCGGGCTAGCGGCTTACAATGAGCAGTTCTTA.

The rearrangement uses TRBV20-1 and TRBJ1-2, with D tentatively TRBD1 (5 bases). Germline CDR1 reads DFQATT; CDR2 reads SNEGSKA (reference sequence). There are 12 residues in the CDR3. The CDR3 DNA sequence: TGCACCCTGTTCGGAGGGGTGGGTGGCTACACCTTC. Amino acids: CTLFGGVGGYTF.

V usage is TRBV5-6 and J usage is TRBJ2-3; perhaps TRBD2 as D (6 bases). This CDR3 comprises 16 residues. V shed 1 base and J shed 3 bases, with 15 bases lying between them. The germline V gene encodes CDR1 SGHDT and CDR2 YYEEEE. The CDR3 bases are TGTGCCAGCAGCTTGCGTGGGACCGCGGGAACAGATACGCAGTATTTT. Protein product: CASSLRGTAGTDTQYF. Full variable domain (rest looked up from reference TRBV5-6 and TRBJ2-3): DAGVTQSPTHLIKTRGQQVTLRCSPKSGHDTVSWYQQALGQGPQFIFQYYEEEERQRGNFPDRFSGHQFPNYSSELNVNALLLGDSALYLCASSLRGTAGTDTQYFGPGTRLTVL.

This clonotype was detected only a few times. CDR3 nucleotides: TGTGCCAGCAGTGAAAGGTGGCGGGGTAAGACGAACACTGAAGCTTTCTTT. This translates into CASSERWRGKTNTEAFF. The gene calls are TRBV6-1 and TRBJ1-1; D is uncertain. The CDR3 consists of 17 residues. Trimming removed 2 bases from V and 1 base from J, with 17 bases in between. Germline V gene sequence: CDR1 MNHNS, CDR2 SASEGT.

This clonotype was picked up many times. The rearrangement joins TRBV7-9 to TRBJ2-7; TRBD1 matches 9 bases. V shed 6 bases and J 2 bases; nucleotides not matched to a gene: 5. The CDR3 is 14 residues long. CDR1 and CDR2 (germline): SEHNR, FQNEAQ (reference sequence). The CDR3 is CASSPGTGPYEQYF. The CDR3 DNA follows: TGTGCCAGCAGTCCTGGGACAGGGCCCTACGAGCAGTACTTC.

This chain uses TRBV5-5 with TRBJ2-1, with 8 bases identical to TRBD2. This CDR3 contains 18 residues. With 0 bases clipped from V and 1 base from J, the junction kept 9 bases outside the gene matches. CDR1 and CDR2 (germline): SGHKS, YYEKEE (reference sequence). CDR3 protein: CASSLARGGGGSYNEQFF. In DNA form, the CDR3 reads TGTGCCAGCAGCTTGGCCCGGGGGGGCGGGGGATCCTACAATGAGCAGTTCTTC.

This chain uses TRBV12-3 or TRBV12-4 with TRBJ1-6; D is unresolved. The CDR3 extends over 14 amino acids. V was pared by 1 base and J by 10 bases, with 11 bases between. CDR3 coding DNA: TGTGCCAGCAGTTTAGTGTCTCCGCTCTCACCCCTCCACTTT. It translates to CASSLVSPLSPLHF.

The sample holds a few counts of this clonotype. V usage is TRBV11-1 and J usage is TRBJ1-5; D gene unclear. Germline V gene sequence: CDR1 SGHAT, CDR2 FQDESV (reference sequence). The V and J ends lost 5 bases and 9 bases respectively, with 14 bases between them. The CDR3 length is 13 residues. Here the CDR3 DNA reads TGTGCCAGCAGCCCAGACGGATTGCGGCCCCAGCATTTT. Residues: CASSPDGLRPQHF.

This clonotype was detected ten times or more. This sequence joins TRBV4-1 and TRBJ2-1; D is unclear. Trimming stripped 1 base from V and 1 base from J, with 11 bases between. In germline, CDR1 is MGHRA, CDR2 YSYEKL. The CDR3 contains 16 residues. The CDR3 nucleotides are TGCGCCAGCAGCCAAGTAGACCTCCTTTCCTACAATGAGCAGTTCTTC. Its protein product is CASSQVDLLSYNEQFF.

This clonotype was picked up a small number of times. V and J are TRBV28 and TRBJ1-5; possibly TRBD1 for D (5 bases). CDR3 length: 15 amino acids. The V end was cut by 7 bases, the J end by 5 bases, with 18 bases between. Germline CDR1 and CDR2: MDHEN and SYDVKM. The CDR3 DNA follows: TGTGCCAGCACCCACTTGGCAGGGACGGATCAGCCCCAGCATTTT. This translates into CASTHLAGTDQPQHF.

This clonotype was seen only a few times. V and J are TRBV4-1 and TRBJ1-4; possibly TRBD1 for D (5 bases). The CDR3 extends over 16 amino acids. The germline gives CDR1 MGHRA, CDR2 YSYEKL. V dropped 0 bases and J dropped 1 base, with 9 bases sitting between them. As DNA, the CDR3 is TGCGCCAGCAGCCAAGATGGCAGGGTAACTAATGAAAAACTGTTTTTT. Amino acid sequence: CASSQDGRVTNEKLFF.

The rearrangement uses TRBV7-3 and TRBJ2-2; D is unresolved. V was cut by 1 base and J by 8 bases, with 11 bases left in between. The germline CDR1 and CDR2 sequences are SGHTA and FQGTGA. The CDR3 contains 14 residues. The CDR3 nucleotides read TGTGCCAGCAGCTTAATCGGTCAGCCAGGGGAGCTGTTTTTT. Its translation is CASSLIGQPGELFF.

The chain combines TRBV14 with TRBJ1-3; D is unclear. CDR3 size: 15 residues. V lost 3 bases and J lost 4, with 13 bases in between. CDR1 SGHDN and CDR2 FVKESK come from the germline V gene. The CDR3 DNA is TGTGCCAGCAGCCATCTCAAGGGTCCCGGAAACACCATATATTTT. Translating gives CASSHLKGPGNTIYF.

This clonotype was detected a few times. The CDR3 protein is CATSGGTGSSYNEQFF. CDR3 in DNA: TGTGCCACCAGTGGGGGGACGGGGAGCTCCTACAATGAGCAGTTCTTC. The chain uses TRBV24-1 and TRBJ2-1; TRBD1 or TRBD2 may be the D gene (5 bases each). The V and J ends lost 5 bases and 0 bases respectively, with 13 bases between them. The CDR3 has 16 residues. The germline V gene has CDR1 KGHDR and CDR2 SFDVKD.

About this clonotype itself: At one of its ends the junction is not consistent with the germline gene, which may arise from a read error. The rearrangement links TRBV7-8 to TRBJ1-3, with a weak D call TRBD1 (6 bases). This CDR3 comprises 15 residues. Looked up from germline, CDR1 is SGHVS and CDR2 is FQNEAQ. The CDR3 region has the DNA TGTGCTAGCAGCTTACAGGGTCACTCTGGAAACGCCATATATTTT. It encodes CASSLQGHSGNAIYF. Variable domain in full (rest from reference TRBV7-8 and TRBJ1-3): GAGVSQSPRYKVAKRGQDVALRCDPISGHVSLFWYQQALGQGPEFLTYFQNEAQLDKSGLPSDRFFAERPEGSVSTLKIQRTQQEDSAVYLCASSLQGHSGNAIYFGEGSWLTVV.